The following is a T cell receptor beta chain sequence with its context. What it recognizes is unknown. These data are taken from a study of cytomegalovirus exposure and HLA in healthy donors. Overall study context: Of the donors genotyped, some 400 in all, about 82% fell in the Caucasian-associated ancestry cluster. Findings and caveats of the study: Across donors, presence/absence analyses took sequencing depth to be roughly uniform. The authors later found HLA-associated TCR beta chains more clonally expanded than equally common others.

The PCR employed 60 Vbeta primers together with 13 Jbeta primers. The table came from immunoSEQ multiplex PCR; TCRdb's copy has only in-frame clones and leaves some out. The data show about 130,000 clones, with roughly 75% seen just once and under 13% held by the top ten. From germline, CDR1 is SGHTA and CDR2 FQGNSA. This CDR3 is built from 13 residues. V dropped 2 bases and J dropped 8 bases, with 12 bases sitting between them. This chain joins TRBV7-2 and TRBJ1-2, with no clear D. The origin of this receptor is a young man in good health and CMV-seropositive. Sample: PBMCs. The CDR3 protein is CASSLYGVQGYTF. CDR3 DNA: TGTGCCAGCAGCTTATACGGGGTCCAAGGCTACACCTTC.